This T cell receptor (beta chain) was obtained from a study of blood T cell repertoires in COVID-19. Study summary: T cells, B-cell-depleted T cells, or PBMCs supplied cDNA or gDNA.

Sequencing was performed with immunoSEQ multiplex PCR; in TCRdb, only in-frame clones are kept and a portion is missing. The table lists approximately 68,000 clones, roughly 84% of them singletons. Sequencing input: peripheral blood. The clonotype comes from a man aged 50 to 60 with active COVID-19.

The CDR3 DNA follows: TGTGCCACCAGTGATCGACTAGCGGGAGGGCTTAGCACAGATACGCAGTATTTT. It codes for CATSDRLAGGLSTDTQYF. The chain has TRBV24-1 and TRBJ2-3, with TRBD2 identical over 14 bases. The junction had 4 bases not matched to a gene; V was cut back by 3 bases and J by 0 bases. Germline V gene lookup returns CDR1 KGHDR and CDR2 SFDVKD. The CDR3 loop spans 18 amino acids.